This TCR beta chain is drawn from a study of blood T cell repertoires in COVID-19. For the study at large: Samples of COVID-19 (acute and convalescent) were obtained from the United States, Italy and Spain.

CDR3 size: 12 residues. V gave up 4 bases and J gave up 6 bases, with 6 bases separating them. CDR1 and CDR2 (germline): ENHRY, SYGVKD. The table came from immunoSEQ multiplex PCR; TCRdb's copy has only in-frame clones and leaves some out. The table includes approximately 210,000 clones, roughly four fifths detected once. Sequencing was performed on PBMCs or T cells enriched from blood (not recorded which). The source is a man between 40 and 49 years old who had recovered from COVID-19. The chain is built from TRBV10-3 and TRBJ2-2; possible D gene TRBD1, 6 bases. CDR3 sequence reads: CAISGGPGELFF. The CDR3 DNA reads TGTGCCATCAGTGGGGGGCCCGGGGAGCTGTTTTTT.